This T cell receptor (beta chain) was obtained from a study of T cell repertoires in ileal Crohn's disease. For the study at large: Biopsies of inflamed ileum from the surgical specimen form M0 samples.

Using immunoSEQ multiplex PCR, the repertoire was profiled, and TCRdb retains in-frame clones only, with some absent. This sample has about 16,000 clones; roughly 90% occur once, and the top ten carry approximately 6.5%. V dropped 2 bases and J dropped 3; count of bases not matched to a gene: 6. This CDR3 is 15 amino acids long. The germline gives CDR1 SGHRS, CDR2 YFSETQ. Time point specified: inflamed ileum from the surgical specimen. This chain connects TRBV5-1 to TRBJ2-3, with TRBD2 matching 7 bases. Source material: ileal tissue. The receptor was derived from an adult with Crohn's disease. CDR3 loop: CASSFWGGGTDTQYF. CDR3 in DNA: TGCGCCAGCAGCTTCTGGGGGGGTGGTACAGATACGCAGTATTTT.